This T cell receptor (beta chain) appears in the sequencing data of a study of CD8+ T cells in alopecia areata. Following extraction, RNA underwent reverse transcription to cDNA, which served as the sequencing template. Data came from immunoSEQ multiplex PCR; TCRdb stores just in-frame clones and leaves some out. The sample records around 36,000 clones, nearly 55% being singletons. For several patients, CD4+ cells were sorted into CD25+CD127- cells. Alopecia areata patients had lesional scalp punch biopsies and peripheral blood taken from them. In regard to this clone: Its specificity is not known.

Overall study findings and caveats: Compared with normal scalp, lesional scalp had higher clonality and more expanded CD8+ clones. Scalp sample sequencing also detects resident alphabeta T cells of normal skin.

The sequence was collected from a human donor with alopecia areata. The sample was CD4+ Tregs sorted from blood.

The CDR3 loop is CASRQASTNTGELFF. The CDR3 DNA reads as TGTGCCAGCAGACAGGCCTCAACGAACACCGGGGAGCTGTTTTTT. V usage is TRBV27 and J usage is TRBJ2-2; tentative D call: TRBD1 (5 bases). The length of the CDR3 is 15 residues. With 6 bases removed from V and 0 bases from J, the gap between germline ends came to 11 bases. Looked up from germline, CDR1 is MNHEY and CDR2 is SMNVEV (reference sequence).